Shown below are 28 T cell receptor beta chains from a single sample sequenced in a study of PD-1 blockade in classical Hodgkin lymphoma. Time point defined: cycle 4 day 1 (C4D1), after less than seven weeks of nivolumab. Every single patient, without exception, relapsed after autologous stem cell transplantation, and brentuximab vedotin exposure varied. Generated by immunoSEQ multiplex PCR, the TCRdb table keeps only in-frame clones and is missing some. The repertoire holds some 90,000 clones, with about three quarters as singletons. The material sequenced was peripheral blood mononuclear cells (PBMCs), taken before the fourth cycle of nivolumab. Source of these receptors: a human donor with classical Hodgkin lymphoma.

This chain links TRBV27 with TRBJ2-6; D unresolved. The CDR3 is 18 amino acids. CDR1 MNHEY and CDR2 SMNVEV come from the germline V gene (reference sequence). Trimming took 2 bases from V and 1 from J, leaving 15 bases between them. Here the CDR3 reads CASSLKPHPLSGANVLTF. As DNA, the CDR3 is TGTGCCAGCAGTTTAAAACCACACCCCCTGTCTGGGGCCAACGTCCTGACTTTC.

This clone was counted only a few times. This CDR3 is CASSLVWGTEAFF. The CDR3, as DNA: TGTGCCAGCAGCTTAGTTTGGGGAACTGAAGCTTTCTTT. The chain recombines TRBV13 with TRBJ1-1; D is unclear. V was cut by 1 base and J by 5 bases, with 8 bases left in between. This CDR3 is built from 13 residues. Germline V gene data show CDR1 as PRHDT and CDR2 as FYEKMQ (reference sequence).

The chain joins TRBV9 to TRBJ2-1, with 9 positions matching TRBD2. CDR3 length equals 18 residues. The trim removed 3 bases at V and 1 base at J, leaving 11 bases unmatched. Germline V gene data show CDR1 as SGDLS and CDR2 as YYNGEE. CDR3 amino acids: CASSGPSGIHESYNEQFF. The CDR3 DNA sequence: TGTGCCAGCAGCGGGCCTAGCGGGATTCATGAGTCCTACAATGAGCAGTTCTTC.

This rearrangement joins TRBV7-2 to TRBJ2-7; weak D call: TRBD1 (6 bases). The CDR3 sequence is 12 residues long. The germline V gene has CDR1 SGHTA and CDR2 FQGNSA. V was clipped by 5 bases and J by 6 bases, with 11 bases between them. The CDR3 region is CASSRTGFEQYF. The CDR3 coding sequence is TGTGCCAGCAGCAGAACAGGGTTCGAGCAGTACTTC.

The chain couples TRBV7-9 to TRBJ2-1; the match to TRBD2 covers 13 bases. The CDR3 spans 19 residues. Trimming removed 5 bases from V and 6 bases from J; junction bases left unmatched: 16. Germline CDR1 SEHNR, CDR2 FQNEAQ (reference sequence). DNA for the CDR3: TGTGCCAGCAGCCCGAGGACTAGCGGGAGCCTGATTAATATCAATGAGCAGTTCTTC. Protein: CASSPRTSGSLININEQFF.

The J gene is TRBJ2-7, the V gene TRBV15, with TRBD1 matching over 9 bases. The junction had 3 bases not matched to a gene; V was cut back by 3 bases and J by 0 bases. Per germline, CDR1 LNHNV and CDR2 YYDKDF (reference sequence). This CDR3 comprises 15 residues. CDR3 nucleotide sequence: TGTGCCACCAGCAGGGGGACAGGGAACTCCTACGAGCAGTACTTC. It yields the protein CATSRGTGNSYEQYF.

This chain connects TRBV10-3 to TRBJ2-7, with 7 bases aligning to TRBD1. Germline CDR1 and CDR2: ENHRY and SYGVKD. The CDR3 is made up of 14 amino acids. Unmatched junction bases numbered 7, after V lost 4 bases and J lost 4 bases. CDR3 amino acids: CAISADRDPYEQYF. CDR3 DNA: TGTGCCATCAGTGCAGACAGGGATCCGTACGAGCAGTACTTC.

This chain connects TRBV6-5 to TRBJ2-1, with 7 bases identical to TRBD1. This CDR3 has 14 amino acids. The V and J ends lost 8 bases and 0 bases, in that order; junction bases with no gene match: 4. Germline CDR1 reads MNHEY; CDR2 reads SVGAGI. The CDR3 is CASGQASSYNEQFF. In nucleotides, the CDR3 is TGTGCCAGCGGACAGGCTAGCTCCTACAATGAGCAGTTCTTC.

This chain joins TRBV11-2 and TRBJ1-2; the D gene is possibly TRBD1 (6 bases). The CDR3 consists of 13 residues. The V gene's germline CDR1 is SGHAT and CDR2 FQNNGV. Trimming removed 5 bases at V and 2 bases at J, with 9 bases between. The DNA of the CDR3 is TGTGCCAGCAGCCCGAGGGGGAACTATGGCTACACCTTC. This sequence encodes CASSPRGNYGYTF.

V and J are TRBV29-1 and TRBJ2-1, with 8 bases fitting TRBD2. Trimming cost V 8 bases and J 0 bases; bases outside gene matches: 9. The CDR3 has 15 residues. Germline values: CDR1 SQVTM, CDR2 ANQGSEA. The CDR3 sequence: CSIKRETGSYNEQFF. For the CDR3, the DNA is TGCAGCATCAAGCGGGAGACGGGCTCCTACAATGAGCAGTTCTTC.

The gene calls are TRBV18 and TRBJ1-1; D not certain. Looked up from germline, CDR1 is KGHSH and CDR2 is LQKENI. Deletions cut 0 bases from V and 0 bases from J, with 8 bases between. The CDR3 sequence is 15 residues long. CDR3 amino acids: CASSPPLNMNTEAFF. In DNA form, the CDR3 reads TGTGCCAGCTCACCACCCCTGAACATGAACACTGAAGCTTTCTTT.

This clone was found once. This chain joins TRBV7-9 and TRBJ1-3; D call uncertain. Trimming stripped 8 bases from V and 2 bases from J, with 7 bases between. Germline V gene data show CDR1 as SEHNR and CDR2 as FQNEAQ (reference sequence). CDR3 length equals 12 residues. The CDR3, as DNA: TGTGCCAGCTCTTCTACTGGAAACACCATATATTTT. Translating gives CASSSTGNTIYF. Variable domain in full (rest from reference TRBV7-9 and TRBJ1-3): DTGVSQNPRHKITKRGQNVTFRCDPISEHNRLYWYRQTLGQGPEFLTYFQNEAQLEKSRLLSDRFSAERPKGSFSTLEIQRTEQGDSAMYLCASSSTGNTIYFGEGSWLTVV.

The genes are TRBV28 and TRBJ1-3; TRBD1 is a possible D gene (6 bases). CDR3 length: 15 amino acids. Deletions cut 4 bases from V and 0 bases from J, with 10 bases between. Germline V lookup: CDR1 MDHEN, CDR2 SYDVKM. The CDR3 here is CASSSGQSSGNTIYF. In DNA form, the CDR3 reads TGTGCCAGCAGTTCAGGACAGAGCTCTGGAAACACCATATATTTT.

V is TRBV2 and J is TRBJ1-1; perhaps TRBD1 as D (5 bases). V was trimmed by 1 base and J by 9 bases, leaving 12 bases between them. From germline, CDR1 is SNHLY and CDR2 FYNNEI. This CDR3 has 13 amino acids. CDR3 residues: CASSEEGLDQAFF. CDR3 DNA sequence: TGTGCCAGCAGTGAAGAGGGGCTAGATCAAGCTTTCTTT. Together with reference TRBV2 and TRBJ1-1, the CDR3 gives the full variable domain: EPEVTQTPSHQVTQMGQEVILRCVPISNHLYFYWYRQILGQKVEFLVSFYNNEISEKSEIFDDQFSVERPDGSNFTLKIRSTKLEDSAMYFCASSEEGLDQAFFGQGTRLTVV.

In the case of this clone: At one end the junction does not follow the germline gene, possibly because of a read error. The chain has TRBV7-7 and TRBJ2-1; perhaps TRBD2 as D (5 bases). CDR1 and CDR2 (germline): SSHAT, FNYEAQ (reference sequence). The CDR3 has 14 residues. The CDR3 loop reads CASSVPRDYNEQFF. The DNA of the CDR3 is TGTGCTAGCAGCGTCCCCCGGGACTACAATGAGCAGTTCTTC.

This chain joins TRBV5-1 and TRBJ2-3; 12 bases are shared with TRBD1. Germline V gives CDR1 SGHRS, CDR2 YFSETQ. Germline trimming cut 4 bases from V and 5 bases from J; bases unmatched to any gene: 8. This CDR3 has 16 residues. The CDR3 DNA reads TGCGCCAGCAGCCCATCGGGACAGGGGGCGGAAGATACGCAGTATTTT. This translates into CASSPSGQGAEDTQYF.

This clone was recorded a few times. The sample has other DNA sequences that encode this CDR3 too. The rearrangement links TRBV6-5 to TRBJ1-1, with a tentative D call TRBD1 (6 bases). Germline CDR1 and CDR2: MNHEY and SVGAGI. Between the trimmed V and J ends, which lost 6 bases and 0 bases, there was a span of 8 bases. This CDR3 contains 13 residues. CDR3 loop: CASRQGMNTEAFF. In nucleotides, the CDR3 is TGTGCCAGCAGACAGGGCATGAACACTGAAGCTTTCTTT.

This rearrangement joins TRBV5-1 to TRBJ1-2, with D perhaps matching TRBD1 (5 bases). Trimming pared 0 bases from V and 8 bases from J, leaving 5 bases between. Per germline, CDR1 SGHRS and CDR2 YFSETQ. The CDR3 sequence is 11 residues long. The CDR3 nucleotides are TGCGCCAGCAGCTTGGGACAGGGCTACACCTTC. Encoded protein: CASSLGQGYTF. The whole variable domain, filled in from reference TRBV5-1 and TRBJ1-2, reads KAGVTQTPRYLIKTRGQQVTLSCSPISGHRSVSWYQQTPGQGLQFLFEYFSETQRNKGNFPGRFSGRQFSNSRSEMNVSTLELGDSALYLCASSLGQGYTFGSGTRLTVV.

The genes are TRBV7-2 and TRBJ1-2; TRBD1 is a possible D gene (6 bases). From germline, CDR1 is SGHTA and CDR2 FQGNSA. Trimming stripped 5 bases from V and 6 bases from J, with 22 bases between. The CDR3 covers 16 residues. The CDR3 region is CASSPTPPGERDGYTF. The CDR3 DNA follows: TGTGCCAGCAGCCCGACCCCCCCAGGGGAGCGAGATGGCTACACCTTC.

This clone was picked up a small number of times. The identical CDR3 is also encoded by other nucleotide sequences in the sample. The CDR3 here is CASGLAGTEAFF. For the CDR3, the DNA is TGTGCTAGTGGTTTGGCTGGGACTGAAGCTTTCTTT. The chain carries TRBV12-5 and TRBJ1-1; D not certain. Germline assignment: CDR1 LGHNT and CDR2 FRNRAP. This CDR3 has 12 amino acids. V lost 1 base, J lost 5 bases, and 5 bases lay in between.

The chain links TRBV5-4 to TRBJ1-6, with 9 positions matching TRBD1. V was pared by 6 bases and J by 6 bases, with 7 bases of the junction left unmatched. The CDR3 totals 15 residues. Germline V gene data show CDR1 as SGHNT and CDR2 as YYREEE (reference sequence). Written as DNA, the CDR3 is TGTGCCAGCACCCTCGGACAGGGGATTAATTCACCCCTCCACTTT. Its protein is CASTLGQGINSPLHF. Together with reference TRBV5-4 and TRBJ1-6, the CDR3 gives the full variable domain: ETGVTQSPTHLIKTRGQQVTLRCSSQSGHNTVSWYQQALGQGPQFIFQYYREEENGRGNFPPRFSGLQFPNYSSELNVNALELDDSALYLCASTLGQGINSPLHFGNGTRLTVT.

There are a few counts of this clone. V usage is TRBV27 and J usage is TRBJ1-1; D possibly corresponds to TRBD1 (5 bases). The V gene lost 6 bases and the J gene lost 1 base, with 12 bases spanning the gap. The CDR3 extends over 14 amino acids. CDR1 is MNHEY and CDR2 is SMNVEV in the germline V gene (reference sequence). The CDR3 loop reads CASSRRGGNTEAFF. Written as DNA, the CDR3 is TGTGCCAGCAGCCGCCGTGGGGGGAACACTGAAGCTTTCTTT.

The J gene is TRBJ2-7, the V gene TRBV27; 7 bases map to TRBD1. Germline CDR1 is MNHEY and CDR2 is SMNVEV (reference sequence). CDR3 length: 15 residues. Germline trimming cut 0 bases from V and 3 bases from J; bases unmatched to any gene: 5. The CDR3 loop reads CASSLSTGVGYEQYF. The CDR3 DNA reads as TGTGCCAGCAGTTTATCAACAGGGGTGGGCTACGAGCAGTACTTC.

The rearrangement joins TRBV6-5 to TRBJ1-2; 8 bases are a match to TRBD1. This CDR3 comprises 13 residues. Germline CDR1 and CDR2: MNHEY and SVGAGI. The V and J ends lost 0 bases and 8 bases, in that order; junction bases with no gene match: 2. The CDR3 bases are TGTGCCAGCAGTTACTCCGACAGGGGCGGCTACACCTTC. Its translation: CASSYSDRGGYTF.

The CDR3: CASSSQDPGELFF. The CDR3 DNA reads TGTGCCAGCAGCTCGCAAGATCCCGGGGAGCTGTTTTTT. V and J are TRBV7-3 and TRBJ2-2; unclear D gene. Germline lookup yields CDR1 SGHTA and CDR2 FQGTGA. The CDR3 covers 13 residues. V lost 4 bases and J lost 6, with 9 bases in between. Based on the CDR3 plus reference TRBV7-3 and TRBJ2-2, the full variable domain is GAGVSQTPSNKVTEKGKYVELRCDPISGHTALYWYRQSLGQGPEFLIYFQGTGAADDSGLPNDRFFAVRPEGSVSTLKIQRTERGDSAVYLCASSSQDPGELFFGEGSRLTVL.

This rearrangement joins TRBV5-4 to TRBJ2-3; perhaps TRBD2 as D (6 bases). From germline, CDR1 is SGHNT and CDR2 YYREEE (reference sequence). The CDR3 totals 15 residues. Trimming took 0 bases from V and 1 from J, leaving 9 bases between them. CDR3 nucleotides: TGTGCCAGCAGCTTGGGGGGGGAAGGCACAGATACGCAGTATTTT. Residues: CASSLGGEGTDTQYF.

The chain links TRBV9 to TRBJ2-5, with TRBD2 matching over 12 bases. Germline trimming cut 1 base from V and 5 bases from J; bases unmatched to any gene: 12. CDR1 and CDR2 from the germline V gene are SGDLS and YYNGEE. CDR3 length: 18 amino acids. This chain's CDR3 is CASSVSRGLAGSVETQYF. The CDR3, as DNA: TGTGCCAGCAGCGTATCCCGTGGACTAGCGGGATCTGTGGAGACCCAGTACTTC.

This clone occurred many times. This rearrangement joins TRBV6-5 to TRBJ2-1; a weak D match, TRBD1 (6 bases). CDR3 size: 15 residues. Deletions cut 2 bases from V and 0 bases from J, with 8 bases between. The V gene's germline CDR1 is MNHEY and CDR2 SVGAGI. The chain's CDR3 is CASSYGQSSYNEQFF. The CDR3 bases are TGTGCCAGCAGTTACGGACAGAGCTCCTACAATGAGCAGTTCTTC.